At least ten counts were recorded for the clone carrying this T cell receptor (beta chain). These data are taken from a study of metastatic and nonmetastatic thyroid tumors. The germline V gene has CDR1 SGHTA and CDR2 FQGTGA. CDR3 size: 17 residues. V dropped 5 bases and J dropped 10 bases, with 27 bases sitting between them. TCRdb re-called the PCR reads with MiXCR. The data hold around 41,000 clones, with about 14% observed a single time. Ahead of thyroid surgery, no patient had received treatment of any kind. The specimen was blood. The sequence came from a female donor with papillary thyroid cancer or a benign thyroid nodule (not recorded which). Some clones in this sample may be carry-over from other donors' samples. The chain couples TRBV7-3 to TRBJ2-1, with a possible D match to TRBD2 (6 bases). This chain's CDR3 is CASSPLLRGARRSEQFF. For the CDR3, the DNA is TGTGCCAGCAGCCCTCTCCTCCGCGGGGCCCGAAGGAGCGAGCAGTTCTTC.